The source of this TCR beta chain is a study of T cells in Graves' hyperthyroidism and ophthalmopathy (dated by TCRdb to the late 2010s). For context, the study as a whole: Peripheral blood was collected at initial diagnosis, before any treatment. A discovery cohort of about 96 patients, about 43 with Graves' ophthalmopathy and 55 to 60 with stable Graves' hyperthyroidism, was used to find distinguishing TCR V-J signatures. The study also compared thyroid tissue and blood T-cell repertoires from 6 or 7 Graves' hyperthyroidism patients. After sampling, hyperthyroidism patients received methimazole starting at 30 mg daily, and ophthalmopathy patients received high-dose intravenous methylprednisolone. The roughly 90 discovery patients were divided at random into training and test sets in a 7:3 ratio. According to the paper, TCR Vbeta CDR3 sequencing was carried out on roughly 130 peripheral blood samples, which came from approximately 43 ophthalmopathy, around 75 hyperthyroidism and approximately 17 progressor patients. Prospective prediction of ophthalmopathy was tested in an independent validation cohort consisting of about 19 hyperthyroidism patients and approximately 16 patients who later progressed to ophthalmopathy.

Ophthalmopathy patients had moderately to severely active disease, with a Clinical Activity Score of 3 or more, a NOSPECS grade of 4 or more, and a disease duration of less than 3 months. The study excluded patients with uncontrolled infections, other autoimmune diseases, pregnancy or lactation. Diagnoses were based on clinical symptoms, serum thyroxine and TRAb, thyroid ultrasound and orbital computed tomography. Ficoll-Paque density gradient centrifugation was used to isolate PBMCs from 8 to 10 ml of fresh peripheral blood. Total RNA was extracted with Trizol reagent, and quality was checked on an Agilent 2100 Bioanalyzer. The investigation overall reported the following: No statistical method was used to set the sample size in advance, and investigators knew the group allocation. In cross-validation, a model built on a 13 V-J signature told ophthalmopathy apart from stable hyperthyroidism with less than 90% sensitivity and around 84% specificity, and in testing the same model reached 80%/75%. During validation, the model predicted progression to ophthalmopathy a median of around 6 months ahead of onset, with roughly 65% sensitivity and 72% to 80% specificity. Blood samples also contained most of the expanded thyroid clonotypes (frequency above 0.001), which suggests that blood repertoires may reflect thyroid immune responses.

The TCR beta CDR3 regions were amplified from RNA transcripts. For the first round of RT-PCR on the TCR CDR3, the HTBI primer set was used together with the Qiagen OneStep RT-PCR kit. A second multiplex PCR round built the libraries, followed by size selection and purification. Libraries were sequenced paired-end with 100 bp reads on an Illumina HiSeq2000. The authors processed their data as follows. SOAPnuke was used to process the raw data, with reads discarded if the reads contained adapters or uncalled bases, had a mean Phred below 15, or lacked an exact constant-primer or identifier match. High-quality paired reads were merged with COPE v1.2.5, and unique nucleotide sequences were defined as clonotypes. Clonotypes were aligned to IMGT TRBV, TRBD and TRBJ reference segments using MiTCR v1.1. Only V-J combinations with frequency above 0.0001, covering 99% to 99.2% of repertoires, were analysed. The TCS score was defined as F50 (clonal expansion) divided by E x V (chaos), with BLOSUM62-based TCRdist calculated between CDR3 peptides within each V-J. Welch's t-statistics and random forest reduced 514 V-J features to 13, which were used in a naive Bayes classifier (R e1071). TCRdb handled the public reads itself, with Q25 trimming in fastp and clone calling in MiXCR, and kept productive beta chains. CDR3 protein duplicates are merged, each entry listing the most common genes and DNA. TCRdb assigned the V and J calls; the authors' analysis was not used. The sample table shows over 500,000 distinct CDR3 sequences, and 15% to 20% are seen once. The biggest ten clones account for approximately 16% of the sample.

The CDR3 contains 11 residues, cysteine and phenylalanine counted. Here the CDR3 DNA is all that survives: 33 bases in frame from base 1. Trimming at the junction amounts to 6 bases on V and 4 bases on J, and the germline ends lie 6 bases apart. Taken from the germline V gene, the CDR1 and CDR2 loops are MNHEY and SVGEGT. This clonotype was counted a few times. This clone's antigen is unknown. Nothing much larger sits one base from this clone, and base qualities are not available. The chain employs TRBV6-2 or TRBV6-3 and TRBJ2-5; possibly the D gene is TRBD1, per 5 matching bases. The specimen sequenced was blood. This receptor was identified in a young woman with Graves' ophthalmopathy. At the DNA level, the sequence is TGTGCCAGCAGGGGGCCAGAGACCCAGTACTTC. This encodes CASRGPETQYF.